This T cell receptor beta chain was identified in a study of CD8+ T cells in alopecia areata. Extracted RNA was reverse transcribed into cDNA, the sequencing template. TCRdb's copy holds only in-frame clones and misses some; the assay was immunoSEQ multiplex PCR. This table holds over 150,000 clones, about 60% found once. The treatment was: oral pan-JAK inhibitor, 5-10 mg twice daily. General study results and limits: When scalp samples are sequenced, resident alphabeta T cells of normal skin are also captured.

In the case of this clone: Its antigen is currently unknown.

The CDR3 sequence is 15 residues long. V was shortened by 5 bases and J by 4 bases, with 18 bases between the two germline ends. CDR1 and CDR2 (germline): MNHNY, SVGAGI (reference sequence). This TCR derives from a human donor with alopecia areata. The starting material was CD4+ T cells sorted from blood, obtained at week 24, from a patient treated with tofacitinib. This rearrangement joins TRBV6-6 to TRBJ2-7; D is possibly TRBD1 or TRBD2 (5 bases each). The CDR3: CASSDMWGSSYEQYF. The CDR3 coding sequence is TGTGCCAGCAGTGACATGTGGGGGTCATCATACGAGCAGTACTTC.